Listed here are 15 T cell receptor beta chains from one sample, sequenced in a study of T cell repertoires in cytomegalovirus infection (dated by TCRdb to between 2018 and 2021). No antigens are known for them. The listed sequencing device is Illumina HiSeq 1500. TCRdb handled the public reads itself, with Q25 trimming in fastp and clone calling in MiXCR, and kept productive beta chains. Every distinct CDR3 protein forms one entry, paired with its most common genes and DNA. The table for this sample lists fewer than 650,000 distinct CDR3 sequences; almost 40% of them were counted only once. The top ten constitute around 46% of the sample. The treatment or condition label here, explained by the study, means: in vitro stimulation with specific CMV peptide epitopes to enrich CMV-specific T cells. The sample consisted of cultured PBMCs, taken from culture after CMV antigen stimulation. Receptors were obtained from a human donor in good health (CMV status not recorded). Some clones in this sample may be carry-over from other donors' samples.

The chain joins TRBV12-3 or TRBV12-4 to TRBJ2-3; D is perhaps TRBD2 (5 bases). V was clipped by 5 bases and J by 4 bases, with 16 bases between them. The CDR3 contains 15 residues. For the CDR3, the DNA is TGTGCCAGCAGTCCTTTGGTGAAGGGAGCAGATACGCAGTATTTT. This encodes CASSPLVKGADTQYF.

This clonotype was counted between two and nine times. The rearrangement links TRBV12-3 or TRBV12-4 to TRBJ1-1; TRBD1 is a possible D gene (5 bases). Trimming stripped 6 bases from V and 4 bases from J, with 18 bases between. The CDR3 covers 15 residues. CDR3 DNA sequence: TGTGCCAGCAGCGAAACAGGACGGGTGATCACTGAAGCTTTCTTT. This sequence encodes CASSETGRVITEAFF.

This clonotype has just a few counts. This chain uses TRBV19 with TRBJ1-5; 9 nucleotides align to TRBD1. The germline CDR1 and CDR2 sequences are LNHDA and SQIVND (reference sequence). The CDR3 runs 15 residues. With V trimmed by 6 bases and J by 5 bases, 8 bases remained unmatched. The CDR3 loop reads CASSFWDRDHQPQHF. As DNA, the CDR3 is TGTGCCAGTAGCTTCTGGGACAGGGACCATCAGCCCCAGCATTTT.

This clonotype was recorded a few times. The chain recombines TRBV7-2 with TRBJ2-5; D possibly matches TRBD1 or TRBD2 (6 bases each). Germline V gives CDR1 SGHTA, CDR2 FQGNSA. The CDR3 totals 15 residues. The V end lost 3 bases, the J end lost 0 bases, and 11 bases lay between the germline ends. CDR3 nucleotides: TGTGCCAGCAGCTTTGGCGGGACATACCAAGAGACCCAGTACTTC. Translation gives CASSFGGTYQETQYF.

This clonotype appeared a few times. The rearrangement uses TRBV7-9 and TRBJ1-6, with TRBD1 matching 7 bases. J was trimmed by 8 bases and V by 5 bases; bases with no gene match: 3. The CDR3 spans 13 residues. Germline CDR1 reads SEHNR; CDR2 reads FQNEAQ (reference sequence). For the CDR3, the DNA is TGTGCCAGCAGCGAAGACAGGGATTCACCCCTCCACTTT. Protein: CASSEDRDSPLHF.

This clonotype has only a few counts. This rearrangement joins TRBV12-3 or TRBV12-4 to TRBJ2-1; tentatively, D is TRBD1 (6 bases). The V and J ends lost 7 bases and 8 bases respectively, with 18 bases between them. This CDR3 has 14 residues. CDR3 protein: CASILQGFGDEQFF. Here the CDR3 DNA reads TGTGCCAGCATCCTACAGGGTTTTGGAGATGAGCAGTTCTTC.

This clonotype was seen a handful of times. The CDR3 here is CASSQDSGMANVLTF. For the CDR3, the DNA is TGCGCCAGCAGCCAAGATTCGGGTATGGCCAACGTCCTGACTTTC. This chain joins TRBV4-3 and TRBJ2-6, with D hard to call. Trimming removed 0 bases from V and 6 bases from J, with 9 bases in between. Per the germline V gene, CDR1 is LGHNA and CDR2 is YSLEER. CDR3 size: 15 residues.

This chain uses TRBV7-2 with TRBJ2-7; the match to TRBD1 covers 8 bases. This CDR3 is 14 amino acids long. Germline V lookup: CDR1 SGHTA, CDR2 FQGNSA. V trimming: 7 bases; J trimming: 1 base; junction bases outside the gene matches: 6. CDR3 sequence: CASNRQGWSYEQYF. CDR3 bases: TGTGCCAGCAACCGACAGGGGTGGTCCTACGAGCAGTACTTC.

V usage is TRBV7-2 and J usage is TRBJ1-1; D ambiguous. This CDR3 contains 14 residues. Trimming removed 5 bases from V and 7 bases from J, with 17 bases in between. Germline V CDR1 and CDR2: SGHTA, FQGNSA. The CDR3 region has the DNA TGTGCCAGCAGCCCTGAACCCGGTTCAGATGAAGCTTTCTTT. Residues: CASSPEPGSDEAFF.

The gene calls are TRBV6-6 and TRBJ1-1; D is ambiguous. In germline, CDR1 is MNHNY, CDR2 SVGAGI (reference sequence). The CDR3 spans 11 residues. Trimming left V 5 bases short and J 7 bases short, with 8 bases between. The DNA for the CDR3 is TGTGCCAGCAGTCAAGACATTGAAGCTTTCTTT. This gives the protein CASSQDIEAFF.

This chain connects TRBV7-2 to TRBJ2-2; either TRBD1 or TRBD2 may supply D (6 bases each). V lost 6 bases and J 5 bases, leaving 16 bases between the germline ends. CDR1 and CDR2 (germline): SGHTA, FQGNSA. The CDR3 has 15 amino acids. The CDR3 here is CASRPRGAETGELFF. CDR3 coding DNA: TGTGCCAGCAGACCGAGGGGGGCGGAAACCGGGGAGCTGTTTTTT.

The rearrangement joins TRBV7-6 to TRBJ2-1; 8 bases fit TRBD2. The V gene end was trimmed by 3 bases and the J gene end by 3 bases; junction bases not matched to a gene: 4. The germline CDR1 and CDR2 sequences are SGHVS and FNYEAQ. This CDR3 is built from 15 residues. The CDR3 nucleotides read TGTGCCAGCAGCTTCCTCGGGACTAGCTACAATGAGCAGTTCTTC. It translates to CASSFLGTSYNEQFF.

The chain couples TRBV24-1 to TRBJ2-2; unclear D gene. This CDR3 region has 16 residues. V dropped 3 bases and J dropped 0 bases, with 10 bases sitting between them. Looked up from germline, CDR1 is KGHDR and CDR2 is SFDVKD. CDR3 coding DNA: TGTGCCACCAGTGATCCATCAGATACGAACACCGGGGAGCTGTTTTTT. It encodes CATSDPSDTNTGELFF.

The chain has TRBV15 and TRBJ2-2; D gene ambiguous. Germline V CDR1 and CDR2: LNHNV, YYDKDF (reference sequence). This CDR3 region has 14 residues. The V end was cut by 9 bases, the J end by 0 bases, with 11 bases between. CDR3 in amino acids: CATDSKTNTGELFF. As DNA, the CDR3 is TGTGCCACAGATTCCAAGACGAACACCGGGGAGCTGTTTTTT.

This clonotype was seen more than once but under ten times. This chain connects TRBV7-2 to TRBJ2-2; D call uncertain. There are 11 residues in the CDR3. V was clipped by 5 bases and J by 7 bases, with 5 bases between them. CDR1 and CDR2 (germline): SGHTA, FQGNSA. This chain's CDR3 is CASSRIGELFF. CDR3 in DNA: TGTGCCAGCAGCCGCATCGGGGAGCTGTTTTTT.